Presented here are 17 T cell receptor beta chains from one specimen sequenced in a study of human T cells and chemical hapten exposure (dated by TCRdb to the early 2020s). Libraries were built with RACE. Sequenced using a NextSeq 500. The public reads were reprocessed in TCRdb via fastp at Q25 and MiXCR, keeping in-frame beta chains. Identical CDR3 proteins give one entry, which carries the most common genes and DNA. A total of roughly 360,000 distinct CDR3 sequences appear in this sample, nearly 5% of them only once. 2% to 2.5% of the sample goes to the ten largest clones. Interpreted using the paper, the time point label stands for: patch test 1, 2 weeks after DPC sensitization. The treatment or condition label for this specimen denotes: therapeutic diphenylcyclopropenone sensitization with weekly scalp DPC. The sequences come from whole blood, collected in connection with sensitization to the hapten diphenylcyclopropenone (DPC). These receptors originate from a woman aged 45-59 years with alopecia areata. Some clones in this sample may be carry-over from other donors' samples.

A few counts support this clonotype. The chain joins TRBV9 to TRBJ1-3; TRBD1 is a possible D gene (6 bases). Germline assignment: CDR1 SGDLS and CDR2 YYNGEE. There are 16 residues in the CDR3. Between the trimmed V and J ends, which lost 0 bases and 2 bases, there was a span of 12 bases. The CDR3 protein is CASSVDNRAAGNTIYF. The CDR3 coding sequence is TGTGCCAGCAGCGTAGATAACAGGGCCGCTGGAAACACCATATATTTT.

This clonotype was counted many times. The gene calls are TRBV11-2 and TRBJ2-1; no clear D gene. From germline, CDR1 is SGHAT and CDR2 FQNNGV. The CDR3 has 15 amino acids. V was cut by 5 bases and J by 1 base, with 12 bases left in between. This CDR3 reads CASSPIAGSYNEQFF. The CDR3 DNA is TGTGCCAGCAGCCCTATCGCCGGGTCCTACAATGAGCAGTTCTTC.

V and J are TRBV20-1 and TRBJ1-1; D is possibly TRBD1 (6 bases). The CDR3 has 15 amino acids. Germline V lookup: CDR1 DFQATT, CDR2 SNEGSKA (reference sequence). The germline V and J ends were trimmed by 0 bases and 0 bases, with 11 bases remaining between them. CDR3 protein: CSAREIGGMNTEAFF. DNA for the CDR3: TGCAGTGCTAGAGAAATAGGGGGGATGAACACTGAAGCTTTCTTT.

This clonotype was seen only a few times. The chain links TRBV7-9 to TRBJ1-5, with D unresolved. Trimming pared 4 bases from V and 3 bases from J, leaving 10 bases between. Germline V gene data show CDR1 as SEHNR and CDR2 as FQNEAQ (reference sequence). CDR3 length equals 14 residues. The CDR3, as DNA: TGTGCCAGCAGCTCCACCGACTTCAATCAGCCCCAGCATTTT. Translation: CASSSTDFNQPQHF.

This clonotype was recorded at least ten times. This rearrangement joins TRBV20-1 to TRBJ2-7, with TRBD1 as a possible D gene (6 bases). With 5 bases removed from V and 3 bases from J, the gap between germline ends came to 14 bases. The CDR3 length is 13 residues. In germline, CDR1 is DFQATT, CDR2 SNEGSKA (reference sequence). CDR3 in DNA: TGCAGTGCTGGAATAGGGGGAAACTACGAGCAGTACTTC. Amino acids: CSAGIGGNYEQYF.

The CDR3 DNA reads TGTGCCAGCAGTCCCGACGGGGGTTCCGGCACTGAAGCTTTCTTT. Protein product: CASSPDGGSGTEAFF. The chain has TRBV6-5 and TRBJ1-1, with a possible D match to TRBD1 (5 bases). The CDR3 sequence is 15 residues long. The V end was cut by 5 bases, the J end by 4 bases, with 17 bases between. Germline V CDR1 and CDR2: MNHEY, SVGAGI.

J is TRBJ2-3 and V is TRBV7-2; D not resolved. CDR3 length: 14 residues. Germline V CDR1 and CDR2: SGHTA, FQGNSA. Trimming cost V 2 bases and J 6 bases, with 12 bases left between them. CDR3 in amino acids: CASSLTAIGDTQYF. For the CDR3, the DNA is TGTGCCAGCAGCTTAACAGCGATTGGGGATACGCAGTATTTT.

This clonotype has ten or more counts. The gene calls are TRBV28 and TRBJ2-3, with unresolved D. Deletions cut 6 bases from V and 4 bases from J, with 14 bases between. The CDR3 runs to 14 residues. CDR1 is MDHEN and CDR2 is SYDVKM in the germline V gene. CDR3 in DNA: TGTGCCAGCAGACGGAGATTCCCTCCAGATACGCAGTATTTT. It specifies CASRRRFPPDTQYF.

This clonotype was found many times. This chain links TRBV27 with TRBJ2-7; D is undetermined. This CDR3 has 14 amino acids. CDR1 is MNHEY and CDR2 is SMNVEV in the germline V gene (reference sequence). The V and J ends lost 2 bases and 0 bases respectively, with 8 bases between them. The CDR3 nucleotides are TGTGCCAGCAGTTTAACGTTACCCTCCTACGAGCAGTACTTC. Protein: CASSLTLPSYEQYF.

This clonotype occurred a few times. V and J are TRBV5-1 and TRBJ2-1, with D tentatively TRBD2 (6 bases). The CDR3 extends over 14 amino acids. CDR1 and CDR2 from the germline V gene are SGHRS and YFSETQ. V lost 0 bases and J lost 7, with 11 bases in between. CDR3 DNA: TGCGCCAGCAGCTTGGGGCAGGAGGGTAATGAGCAGTTCTTC. Protein sequence: CASSLGQEGNEQFF.

This clonotype was seen only a few times. V gene TRBV27 combines with J gene TRBJ1-5, with 7 bases that match TRBD1. This CDR3 is built from 15 residues. V was pared by 11 bases and J by 0 bases, with 10 bases of the junction left unmatched. Germline V gene sequence: CDR1 MNHEY, CDR2 SMNVEV (reference sequence). The CDR3 protein is CAPRGGPYSNQPQHF. The CDR3 DNA follows: TGTGCCCCCCGAGGGGGCCCATATAGCAATCAGCCCCAGCATTTT.

This clonotype was counted between two and nine times. DNA of the CDR3: TGTGCCAGCAGCTTAGTGAACCAAGAGACCCAGTACTTC. This encodes CASSLVNQETQYF. This chain uses TRBV7-3 with TRBJ2-5; D ambiguous. Trimming left V 2 bases short and J 0 bases short, with 4 bases between. Germline V gene data show CDR1 as SGHTA and CDR2 as FQGTGA. The CDR3 length is 13 residues.

At least ten counts were recorded for this clonotype. The gene calls are TRBV20-1 and TRBJ2-4; D not resolved. The V end was cut by 0 bases, the J end by 0 bases, with 9 bases between. The CDR3 runs 15 residues. Germline values: CDR1 DFQATT, CDR2 SNEGSKA (reference sequence). The CDR3 nucleotides are TGCAGTGCTAGAGATCCGACGGTAGCCAAAAACATTCAGTACTTC. Encoded protein: CSARDPTVAKNIQYF.

This clonotype has only a few counts. The V and J genes are TRBV9 and TRBJ1-1; D gene unclear. Germline CDR1 SGDLS, CDR2 YYNGEE. V was clipped by 0 bases and J by 0 bases, with 12 bases between them. The CDR3 totals 16 residues. The CDR3 spells CASSVGEGNMNTEAFF. The CDR3 DNA reads TGTGCCAGCAGCGTAGGAGAGGGCAACATGAACACTGAAGCTTTCTTT.

This clonotype was detected ten times or more. The chain is built from TRBV18 and TRBJ1-3; D not resolved. Trimming removed 10 bases at V and 0 bases at J, with 10 bases between. This CDR3 contains 13 residues. The germline CDR1 and CDR2 sequences are KGHSH and LQKENI. CDR3 amino acids: CATQLRSGNTIYF. The CDR3 bases are TGTGCCACCCAACTCCGCTCTGGAAACACCATATATTTT.

There are many counts of this clonotype. J is TRBJ2-3 and V is TRBV7-2; either TRBD1 or TRBD2 may fit D (5 bases each). The germline gives CDR1 SGHTA, CDR2 FQGNSA. This CDR3 contains 18 residues. The ends were cut back, 1 base at V and 0 bases at J, with 17 bases in the middle. In DNA form, the CDR3 reads TGTGCCAGCAGCTTAGTAGCCGGGGCAGGGAAGAGCACAGATACGCAGTATTTT. This translates into CASSLVAGAGKSTDTQYF.

This clonotype occurred a few times. Mismatch with germline at one junction end may stem from a read error. CDR3 DNA: TGCAGTGCCAGAGTCCCTAGCGGGAAATGGCCCTACGAGCAGTACTTC. Translation: CSARVPSGKWPYEQYF. This chain uses TRBV20-1 with TRBJ2-7, with 9 bases aligning to TRBD2. This CDR3 spans 16 amino acids. Germline CDR1 is DFQATT and CDR2 is SNEGSKA (reference sequence).